Listed below are T cell receptor beta chains from one sample, sequenced in a study of technical replicates of blood from a handful of donors. Libraries were prepared by immunoSEQ multiplex PCR; TCRdb keeps only in-frame clonotypes and omits some of them. This sample has 75,000 or so clones; approximately 95% occur once, and the top ten carry approximately 0.26%. Sequencing used T cells isolated from PBMCs. The receptors stem from a human donor in good health. CDR3s include the opening cysteine and the closing phenylalanine or tryptophan. D genes are given only for firm matches. Not every row has a clone size; where given, it reads once, few, many or a size class.

TRBJ1-2,TRBV27,NA,NA,TGTGCCAGCAGTTTCAATGACAGGTCTCCGGGCTACACCTTC,CASSFNDRSPGYTF
TRBJ1-1,TRBV4-1,NA,NA,TGCGCCAGCAGCCAAGTCCCCGGACAGACGAACACTGAAGCTTTCTTT,CASSQVPGQTNTEAFF
TRBJ2-2,TRBV19,TRBD2,NA,TGTGCCAGTACCCGAGGGACTAGCGGGAGGGCCTCGGGCGGGGAGCTGTTTTTT,CASTRGTSGRASGGELFF
TRBJ1-5,TRBV28,NA,NA,TGTGCCAGCAGTCCCCCAGGACAGATGGGTCAGCCCCAGCATTTT,CASSPPGQMGQPQHF
TRBJ1-5,TRBV15,NA,few,TGTGCCACCAGCAAAGGGGACATTCAAAATCAGCCCCAGCATTTT,CATSKGDIQNQPQHF
TRBJ2-5,TRBV10-3,NA,NA,TGTGCCATCAGTCGAGGCGGACAAGAGACCCAGTACTTC,CAISRGGQETQYF
TRBJ1-1,TRBV7-2,NA,NA,TGTGCCAGCAGCACCCGTCATACACTGAACACTGAAGCTTTCTTT,CASSTRHTLNTEAFF
TRBJ1-5,TRBV6-1,NA,NA,TGTGCCAGCAGTGATTTGTTGGGAGAGAATCAGCCCCAGCATTTT,CASSDLLGENQPQHF
TRBJ2-7,TRBV5-4,TRBD1,NA,TGTGCCAGCAGCTTGGGTGGACAGGACTACGAGCAGTACTTC,CASSLGGQDYEQYF
TRBJ1-1,TRBV6-5,NA,NA,TGTGCCAGCAGTTACAGGACACTGAACACTGAAGCTTTCTTT,CASSYRTLNTEAFF
TRBJ2-5,TRBV7-2,NA,NA,TGTGCCAGCAGCTCACAAACAGGACCCCAAGAGACCCAGTACTTC,CASSSQTGPQETQYF
TRBJ2-2,TRBV7-8,NA,NA,TGTGCTTATTGTCGGGACACCTTTGACCCCGCGAACACCGGGGAGCTGTTTTTT,CAYCRDTFDPANTGELFF
TRBJ2-1,TRBV2,NA,NA,TGTGCCAGCAGTGGAGCCAGTCCCTACAATGAGCAGTTCTTC,CASSGASPYNEQFF
TRBJ2-7,TRBV19,TRBD2,NA,TGTGCCAGTAGTAAAGGGACTAGCGTGAACGAGCAGTACTTC,CASSKGTSVNEQYF
TRBJ1-6,TRBV4-1,NA,NA,TGCGCCAGCAGCCAAGATTTAACAGGGCTCTCACCCCTCCACTTT,CASSQDLTGLSPLHF
TRBJ1-1,TRBV7-8,TRBD1,once,TGTGCCAGCAGCTTAGTTAGAGGGGGCGGTTACGACACTGAAGCTTTCTTT,CASSLVRGGGYDTEAFF
TRBJ2-7,TRBV5-1,NA,NA,TGCGCCAGCAGCCCGAGCGGACCCGTCGGCGAGCAGTACTTC,CASSPSGPVGEQYF
TRBJ2-2,TRBV29-1,TRBD1,NA,TGCAGCGGGACAGGGCGAGCGGGCACCGGGGAGCTGTTTTTT,CSGTGRAGTGELFF
TRBJ2-7,TRBV5-4,NA,NA,TGTGCCAGCAGCTTGGAAGGCCCATTGGGCAACCTCCCCCACGAGCAGTACTTC,CASSLEGPLGNLPHEQYF
TRBJ2-7,TRBV5-4,TRBD1,NA,TGTGCCAGCAGCCCGACAGGGGGAGAGCAGTACTTC,CASSPTGGEQYF
TRBJ1-1,TRBV11-2,TRBD1,once,TGTGCCAGCAGCTTAGACCAGGGGGCGATGGGGGCTTTCTTT,CASSLDQGAMGAFF
TRBJ1-5,TRBV12-5,NA,NA,TGTGCTAGTGGTTATTCGGGAGAAGACCAGCCCCAGCATTTT,CASGYSGEDQPQHF
TRBJ2-2,TRBV7-9,NA,NA,TGTGCCAGCAGCCCCGTCGTGTGGAGGAACTTGACCGGGGAGCTGTTTTTT,CASSPVVWRNLTGELFF
TRBJ2-3,TRBV25-1,TRBD1,NA,TGTGCCAGCAGTGCCTCCGGGACAGGGGCACATACGCAGTATTTT,CASSASGTGAHTQYF
TRBJ1-2,TRBV5-1,NA,once,TGCGCCAGCAGCCCAGACACCTCTAACTATGGCTACACCTTC,CASSPDTSNYGYTF
TRBJ2-7,TRBV18,TRBD2,NA,TGTGCCAGCTCACCGGCTAGCGGGTACGAGCAGTACTTC,CASSPASGYEQYF
TRBJ2-5,TRBV27,NA,NA,TGTGCCACCTCATGGAGGGGACCGGGTCGGGAGACCCAGTACTTC,CATSWRGPGRETQYF
TRBJ2-7,TRBV5-1,NA,NA,TGCGCCAGCAGCCTCGTTAGAGGGCTCCTCTACGAGCAGTACTTC,CASSLVRGLLYEQYF
TRBJ2-1,TRBV5-1,NA,once,TGCGCCAGCAGCTTGCCCGGACAGAGCGACTACAATGAGCAGTTCTTC,CASSLPGQSDYNEQFF
TRBJ1-1,TRBV19,NA,NA,TGTGCCAGTAGTTCCCCCTCGGGGTTCACTGAAGCTTTCTTT,CASSSPSGFTEAFF
TRBJ2-1,TRBV7-7,TRBD2,NA,TGTGCTAGCAGCGCTACTAGCGGTCCCTCAGAAGAGCAGTTCTTC,CASSATSGPSEEQFF
TRBJ1-5,TRBV5-4,NA,NA,TGTGCCAGCAGCTTGCAGGTGGGCCCCAATCAGCCCCAGCATTTT,CASSLQVGPNQPQHF
TRBJ1-2,TRBV27,NA,NA,TGTGCCAGCAGTTTATCGGCCAGGGTACCGTATGGCTACACCTTC,CASSLSARVPYGYTF
TRBJ2-7,TRBV28,TRBD2,few,TGTGCCAGCAGCCCCACCACTAGCGGGGCCTACGAGCAGTACTTC,CASSPTTSGAYEQYF
TRBJ2-3,TRBV4-1,NA,NA,TGCGCCAGCAGCCAATTTAGGTCTAGTGTCGGATCAGATACGCAGTATTTT,CASSQFRSSVGSDTQYF
TRBJ2-7,TRBV30,NA,NA,TGTGCCTGGAGAAAGAAGGGGGTGGCCTACGAGCAGTACTTC,CAWRKKGVAYEQYF
TRBJ2-7,TRBV6-1,TRBD2,NA,TGTGCCAGCAGTGCCACTAGCGGGGGAAGAGCCTACGAGCAGTACTTC,CASSATSGGRAYEQYF
TRBJ2-7,TRBV29-1,NA,NA,TGCAGCGTTGCCCATAGCAGTGGAGCTTACGAGCAGTACTTC,CSVAHSSGAYEQYF
TRBJ1-5,TRBV7-9,TRBD1,NA,TGTGCCAGCAGCCCACAGGGGGCAAGCAATCAGCCCCAGCATTTT,CASSPQGASNQPQHF
TRBJ2-6,TRBV15,NA,NA,TGTGCCACCAGCAATATGGCCTCTGGGGCCAACGTCCTGACTTTC,CATSNMASGANVLTF
TRBJ1-2,TRBV11-1,TRBD1,NA,TGTGCCAGCAGCCCAGCAGGGACAGGCGTCTATGGCTACACCTTC,CASSPAGTGVYGYTF
TRBJ1-2,TRBV9,NA,NA,TGTGCCAGCAGCGTATCCGACAGGCGTTCCTATGGCTACACCTTC,CASSVSDRRSYGYTF
TRBJ1-5,TRBV5-4,TRBD1,NA,TGTGCCAGCAGCTTGGGGACAGGAAGCAATCAGCCCCAGCATTTT,CASSLGTGSNQPQHF
TRBJ2-5,TRBV5-4,NA,NA,TGTGCCAGCAGAAGGGGTCAAGAGACCCAGTACTTC,CASRRGQETQYF
TRBJ2-3,TRBV9,NA,NA,TGTGCCAGCAGCCCACAGGCTAGCACAGATACGCAGTATTTT,CASSPQASTDTQYF
TRBJ2-3,TRBV7-3,NA,NA,TGTGCCAGCAGCTTAGCAGGGCCAGATACGCAGTATTTT,CASSLAGPDTQYF
TRBJ2-4,TRBV28,TRBD1,NA,TGTGCCACCGGGACAGGAAGAAACATTCAGTACTTC,CATGTGRNIQYF
TRBJ2-5,TRBV11-2,NA,NA,TGTGCCAGCAGCCCAATCGGGACATACCAAGAGACCCAGTACTTC,CASSPIGTYQETQYF